This is a list of T cell receptor beta chains from one sample in a study of vaccination and CD4 T cells after COVID-19. The antigens these receptors bind are not known. Each CDR3 protein gets one entry after TCRdb re-called the PCR reads with MiXCR. The sample carries under 20,000 distinct CDR3 sequences, 49% recorded once. The sequenced material came from CD4+ T cells from blood, cultured in vitro. The receptor set was obtained from a human donor who had recovered from COVID-19. Both conserved end residues are part of each CDR3. D genes are given only for firm matches.

cdr3_length,d_call,v_call,j_call,cdr3_nt,cdr3_aa
15,-,TRBV19,TRBJ1-1,TGTGCCAGTAGTAGAAGGTGGCCCATGAACACTGAAGCTTTCTTT,CASSRRWPMNTEAFF
13,-,TRBV19,TRBJ1-5,TGTGCCAGTAGTCATCCAGGGGCTCAGCCCCAGCATTTT,CASSHPGAQPQHF
16,TRBD1,TRBV12-3/TRBV12-4,TRBJ1-5,TGTGCCAGCAGAATAGGGGGACAGGGAAGGAGTCAGCCCCAGCATTTT,CASRIGGQGRSQPQHF
11,-,TRBV23-1,TRBJ2-2,TGCGCCGGCAATCAACTCGGGGAGCTGTTTTTT,CAGNQLGELFF
14,-,TRBV7-3,TRBJ1-1,TGTGCCAGCAGCTTGGGACACCAGAACACTGAAGCTTTCTTT,CASSLGHQNTEAFF
14,TRBD1,TRBV6-5,TRBJ1-6,TGTGCCAGCAGTTACGGACAGGGTTATTCACCCCTCCACTTT,CASSYGQGYSPLHF
14,TRBD1,TRBV4-3,TRBJ1-2,TGCGCCAGCAGCCAAGATGGACAGGGGCACGGCTACACCTTC,CASSQDGQGHGYTF
13,-,TRBV11-1,TRBJ1-2,TGTGCCAGCAGCTCCGGGAGCGGATTTGGCTACACCTTC,CASSSGSGFGYTF
12,-,TRBV2,TRBJ2-5,TGTGCCAGCAGTGATAGTAGGGAGACCCAGTACTTC,CASSDSRETQYF
13,-,TRBV20-1,TRBJ2-2,TGCAGTGCTAGATCGGGGTGGGTCGGGGAGCTGTTTTTT,CSARSGWVGELFF
13,-,TRBV7-2,TRBJ2-7,TGTGCCAGCAGCTTAGGATCATCGTGGGAGCAGTACTTC,CASSLGSSWEQYF